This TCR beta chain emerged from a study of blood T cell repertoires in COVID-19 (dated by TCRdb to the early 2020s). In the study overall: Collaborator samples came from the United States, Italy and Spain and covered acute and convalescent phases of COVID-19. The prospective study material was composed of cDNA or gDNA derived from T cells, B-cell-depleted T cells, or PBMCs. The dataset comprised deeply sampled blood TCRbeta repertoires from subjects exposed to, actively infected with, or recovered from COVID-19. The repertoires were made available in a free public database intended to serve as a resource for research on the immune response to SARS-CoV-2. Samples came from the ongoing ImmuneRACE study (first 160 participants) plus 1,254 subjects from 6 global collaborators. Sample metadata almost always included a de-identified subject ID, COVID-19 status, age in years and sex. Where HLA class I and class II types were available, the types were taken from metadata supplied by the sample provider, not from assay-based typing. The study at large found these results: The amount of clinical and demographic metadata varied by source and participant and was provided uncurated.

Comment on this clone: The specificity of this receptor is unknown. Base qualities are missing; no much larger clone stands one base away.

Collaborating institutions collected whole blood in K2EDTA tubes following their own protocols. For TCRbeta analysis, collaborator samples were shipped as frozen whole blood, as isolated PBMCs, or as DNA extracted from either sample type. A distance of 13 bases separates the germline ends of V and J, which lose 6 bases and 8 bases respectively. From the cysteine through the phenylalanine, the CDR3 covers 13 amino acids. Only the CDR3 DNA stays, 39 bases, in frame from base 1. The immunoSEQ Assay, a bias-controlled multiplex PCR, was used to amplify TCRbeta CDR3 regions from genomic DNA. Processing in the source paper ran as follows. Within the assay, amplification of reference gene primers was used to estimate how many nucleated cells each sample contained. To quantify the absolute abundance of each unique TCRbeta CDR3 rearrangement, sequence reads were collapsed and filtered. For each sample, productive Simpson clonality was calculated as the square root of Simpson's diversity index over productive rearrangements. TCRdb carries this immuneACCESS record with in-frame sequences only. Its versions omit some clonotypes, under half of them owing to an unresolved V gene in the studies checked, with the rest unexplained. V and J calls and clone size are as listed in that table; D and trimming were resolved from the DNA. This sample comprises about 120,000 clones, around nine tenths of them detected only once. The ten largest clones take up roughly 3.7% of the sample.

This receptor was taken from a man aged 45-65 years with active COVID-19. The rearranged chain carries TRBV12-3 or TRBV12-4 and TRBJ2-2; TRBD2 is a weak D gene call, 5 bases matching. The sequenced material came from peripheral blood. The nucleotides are TGTGCCAGCAGCCCAGGACTGAGAGGGGAGCTGTTTTTT. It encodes CASSPGLRGELFF.